This TCR beta chain is drawn from a study of cytomegalovirus exposure and HLA in healthy donors. The CDR3 contains 18 residues. V dropped 2 bases and J dropped 6; count of bases not matched to a gene: 12. Germline-derived CDR1 and CDR2 are LNHDA and SQIVND (reference sequence). As concerns this clone: Its antigen is currently unknown.

Primers for the PCR totalled 60 Vbeta and 13 Jbeta. Some clones are missing from TCRdb's copy, which holds only in-frame ones; the method was immunoSEQ multiplex PCR. This sample has 200,000 or so clones, with roughly 76% found just once. Whole-study findings and limits: When a later analysis compared HLA-associated TCR beta chains with equally common others, the HLA-associated chains turned out to be more clonally expanded and to have lower generation probabilities. The authors later linked a missense DCLRE1C variant to TCR beta V- and J-gene trimming.

The chain recombines TRBV19 with TRBJ2-1, with 11 bases aligning to TRBD2. The material sequenced was PBMCs. This receptor was obtained from a woman aged 25 to 39 in good health and CMV-seropositive. The CDR3 spells CASSIRGLAGGRINEQFF. Written as DNA, the CDR3 is TGTGCCAGTAGTATAAGGGGGCTAGCGGGAGGAAGAATCAATGAGCAGTTCTTC.